The 20 T cell receptor beta chains listed next were all sequenced from one sample in a study of shared clonotypes between healthy human individuals (TCRdb year 2020). The library came from the immunoSEQ multiplex PCR assay. TCRdb carries this immuneACCESS record with in-frame sequences only. Its versions omit some clonotypes, under half of them owing to an unresolved V gene in the studies checked, with the rest unexplained. The sample has 2 million to 3 million clones on record, 85% to 95% of them singletons. 0.14% of the sample is held by the ten biggest clonotypes. The sequenced sample consisted of naive CD4+ T cells sorted from blood. The sample's cell subset or site label, in plain terms: CD45RA+ positively selected. The receptor source for this set is a man aged 18 to 30 in good health.

A note on this clone: Other DNA sequences in this sample translate to the same CDR3. The chain combines TRBV18 with TRBJ1-1; TRBD1 matches at 9 bases. V was clipped by 6 bases and J by 4 bases; unmatched bases: 6. Germline values: CDR1 KGHSH, CDR2 LQKENI. The CDR3 is made up of 14 amino acids. The CDR3 DNA is TGTGCCAGCTCCCTTGGACAGGGGAGCACTGAAGCTTTCTTT. This sequence encodes CASSLGQGSTEAFF.

In this sample, this clone turned up once. DNA for the CDR3: TGCGCCAGCAGCTTGAACCCAGGCTATGGCTACACCTTC. Translated: CASSLNPGYGYTF. This sequence joins TRBV5-1 and TRBJ1-2; D gene unclear. The germline V and J ends were trimmed by 1 base and 4 bases, with 8 bases remaining between them. The CDR3 has 13 amino acids. CDR1 and CDR2 (germline): SGHRS, YFSETQ.

The V and J genes are TRBV2 and TRBJ1-4, with D possibly matching TRBD1 (6 bases). Per germline, CDR1 SNHLY and CDR2 FYNNEI. The CDR3 totals 13 residues. Between the trimmed V and J ends, which lost 7 bases and 10 bases, there was a span of 16 bases. The CDR3 is CASNSDRTGKLFF. The CDR3 DNA reads TGTGCCAGCAATTCGGACAGAACCGGAAAACTGTTTTTT.

Concerning this clone: The same CDR3 is also encoded by other DNA sequences in this sample. V is TRBV18 and J is TRBJ2-5; D gene uncertain. CDR3 length: 14 amino acids. Trimming shortened V by 1 base and J by 1 base, and 7 bases separated the two germline ends. From germline, CDR1 is KGHSH and CDR2 LQKENI. For the CDR3, the DNA is TGTGCCAGCTCACCACTTGCCAGCCAAGAGACCCAGTACTTC. Translated, it gives CASSPLASQETQYF.

DNA for the CDR3: TGTGCCAGCAGCCTGACAGGGACTAATTACCAGCCCCAGCATTTT. It codes for CASSLTGTNYQPQHF. V gene TRBV5-8 combines with J gene TRBJ1-5; 7 bases line up with TRBD1. Germline V gene lookup returns CDR1 SGHTS and CDR2 YDEGEE. V dropped 4 bases and J dropped 7; count of bases not matched to a gene: 11. The CDR3 is made up of 15 amino acids.

The chain employs TRBV5-6 and TRBJ2-1, with unresolved D. The CDR3 consists of 16 residues. V dropped 4 bases and J dropped 8 bases, with 22 bases sitting between them. Per the germline V gene, CDR1 is SGHDT and CDR2 is YYEEEE. The CDR3 here is CASSQRPGKLHDEQFF. CDR3 in DNA: TGTGCCAGCAGCCAAAGGCCCGGTAAGTTGCACGATGAGCAGTTCTTC.

J is TRBJ1-5 and V is TRBV6-6; perhaps TRBD1 as D (5 bases). Trimming left V 0 bases short and J 3 bases short, with 9 bases between. The CDR3 length is 15 residues. Germline V gene data show CDR1 as MNHNY and CDR2 as SVGAGI (reference sequence). The CDR3 region has the DNA TGTGCCAGCAGTTACTCCGACAGCCCCAATCAGCCCCAGCATTTT. Translated: CASSYSDSPNQPQHF.

This chain joins TRBV6-5 and TRBJ1-3, with D possibly being TRBD1 (6 bases). Trimming took off 5 bases at V and 0 bases at J, with 11 bases between the two ends. Germline CDR1 and CDR2: MNHEY and SVGAGI. This CDR3 has 15 amino acids. DNA for the CDR3: TGTGCCAGCAGTAAGATGACAGGCTCTGGAAACACCATATATTTT. Translating it yields CASSKMTGSGNTIYF.

As for this clone: This specimen includes other DNA sequences encoding the same CDR3. The rearrangement uses TRBV6-5 and TRBJ1-1; a weak D match, TRBD1 (6 bases). CDR1 and CDR2 (germline): MNHEY, SVGAGI. CDR3 length equals 13 residues. Trimming cost V 1 base and J 8 bases, with 11 bases left between them. The CDR3 DNA sequence: TGTGCCAGCAGTTACTTGTCGGGGACAGAAGCTTTCTTT. Residues: CASSYLSGTEAFF.

Comments on this clone: The same CDR3 arises from other DNA sequences in this sample as well. The CDR3 here is CAWSPGQGYGYTF. Written as DNA, the CDR3 is TGTGCCTGGTCACCGGGACAGGGCTATGGCTACACCTTC. J is TRBJ1-2 and V is TRBV30; TRBD1 matches at 9 bases. The length of the CDR3 is 13 residues. J lost 4 bases, V lost 5 bases, and 5 bases had no gene match. The germline V gene has CDR1 GTSNPN and CDR2 SVGIG (reference sequence).

The CDR3 spells CASSQVVASRHTGELFF. The CDR3, as DNA: TGCGCCAGCAGCCAAGTCGTGGCTAGCCGACACACCGGGGAGCTGTTTTTT. The genes are TRBV4-1 and TRBJ2-2; the D gene is possibly TRBD2 (5 bases). This CDR3 comprises 17 residues. Trimming stripped 1 base from V and 3 bases from J, with 15 bases between. The V gene's germline CDR1 is MGHRA and CDR2 YSYEKL.

The chain has TRBV4-1 and TRBJ2-3; D remains ambiguous. Germline V CDR1 and CDR2: MGHRA, YSYEKL. With 1 base removed from V and 0 bases from J, the gap between germline ends came to 8 bases. The CDR3 is 15 amino acids. The CDR3 DNA reads as TGCGCCAGCAGCCAAGGCCCCAGGAGCACAGATACGCAGTATTTT. It translates to CASSQGPRSTDTQYF.

The gene calls are TRBV7-2 and TRBJ1-5; the D gene is possibly TRBD1 (5 bases). V was pared by 5 bases and J by 3 bases, with 14 bases between. The germline V gene has CDR1 SGHTA and CDR2 FQGNSA. The CDR3 is made up of 15 amino acids. The chain's CDR3 is CASSLRQGVNQPQHF. CDR3 in DNA: TGTGCCAGCAGCCTAAGGCAGGGAGTCAATCAGCCCCAGCATTTT. The whole variable domain, filled in from reference TRBV7-2 and TRBJ1-5, reads GAGVSQSPSNKVTEKGKDVELRCDPISGHTALYWYRQSLGQGLEFLIYFQGNSAPDKSGLPSDRFSAERTGGSVSTLTIQRTQQEDSAVYLCASSLRQGVNQPQHFGDGTRLSIL.

In DNA form, the CDR3 reads TGTGCCATCAGTGATCAGAGCACAGATACGCAGTATTTT. It is translated as CAISDQSTDTQYF. V is TRBV10-3 and J is TRBJ2-3; D not certain. With 3 bases removed from V and 0 bases from J, the gap between germline ends came to 4 bases. The CDR3 extends over 13 amino acids. Germline CDR1 is ENHRY and CDR2 is SYGVKD.

The CDR3 loop is CASSVTSGRGTDTQYF. CDR3 in DNA: TGTGCCAGCAGCGTGACTAGCGGGAGGGGCACAGATACGCAGTATTTT. This chain joins TRBV9 and TRBJ2-3; 14 bases fit TRBD2. Unmatched junction bases numbered 0, after V lost 2 bases and J lost 1 base. CDR3 length: 16 residues. CDR1 SGDLS and CDR2 YYNGEE come from the germline V gene.

The V and J genes are TRBV9 and TRBJ2-2; D gene ambiguous. The length of the CDR3 is 12 residues. Trimming shortened V by 4 bases and J by 7 bases, and 8 bases separated the two germline ends. Germline CDR1 reads SGDLS; CDR2 reads YYNGEE. The chain's CDR3 is CASSPPGGELFF. The CDR3 coding sequence is TGTGCCAGCAGCCCCCCCGGCGGGGAGCTGTTTTTT.

The chain carries TRBV6-5 and TRBJ1-2; D ambiguous. The CDR3 contains 16 residues. Per germline, CDR1 MNHEY and CDR2 SVGAGI. Deletions cut 3 bases from V and 4 bases from J, with 18 bases between. The CDR3 bases are TGTGCCAGCAGTTATGTCAGAAAAAAAACGGGCTATGGCTACACCTTC. This sequence encodes CASSYVRKKTGYGYTF.

On this clone: The germline gene is not matched at one end of the junction; a read error may be the cause. The J gene is TRBJ2-1, the V gene TRBV7-2; TRBD2 aligns across 10 bases. Germline V CDR1 and CDR2: SGHTA, FQGNSA. This CDR3 has 14 amino acids. The CDR3 DNA follows: TGTGCCAGCAGGTTAGCGGGGGGAACCAATGAGCAGTTCTTC. Residues: CASRLAGGTNEQFF.

The V call is TRBV10-3, the J call TRBJ1-2; unclear D gene. The V gene's germline CDR1 is ENHRY and CDR2 SYGVKD. CDR3 length: 13 residues. With 3 bases removed from V and 3 bases from J, the gap between germline ends came to 8 bases. Here the CDR3 reads CAISDWTDYGYTF. The CDR3 region has the DNA TGTGCCATCAGTGACTGGACGGACTATGGCTACACCTTC.

This clone was observed once. The CDR3 nucleotides are TGTGCCAGCAGTAAAGGACAGGGGGCAGGCACTGAAGCTTTCTTT. It encodes CASSKGQGAGTEAFF. The rearrangement uses TRBV6-6 and TRBJ1-1; 11 bases are a match to TRBD1. In germline, CDR1 is MNHNY, CDR2 SVGAGI (reference sequence). The CDR3 covers 15 residues. V dropped 5 bases and J dropped 4; count of bases not matched to a gene: 6.